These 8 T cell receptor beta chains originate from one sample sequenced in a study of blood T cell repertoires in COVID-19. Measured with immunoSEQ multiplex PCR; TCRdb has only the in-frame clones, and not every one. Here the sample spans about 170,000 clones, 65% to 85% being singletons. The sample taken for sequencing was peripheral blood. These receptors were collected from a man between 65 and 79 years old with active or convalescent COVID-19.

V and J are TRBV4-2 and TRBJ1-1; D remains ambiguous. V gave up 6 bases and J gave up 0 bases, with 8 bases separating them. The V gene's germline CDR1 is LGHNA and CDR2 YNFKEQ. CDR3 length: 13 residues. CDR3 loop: CASRIAMNTEAFF. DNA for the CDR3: TGTGCCAGCAGGATAGCTATGAACACTGAAGCTTTCTTT.

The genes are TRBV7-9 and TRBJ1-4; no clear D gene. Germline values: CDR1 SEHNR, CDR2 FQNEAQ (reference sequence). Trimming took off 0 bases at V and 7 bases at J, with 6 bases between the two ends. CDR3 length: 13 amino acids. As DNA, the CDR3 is TGTGCCAGCAGCTTAGCGCGGCCTGAAAAACTGTTTTTT. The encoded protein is CASSLARPEKLFF.

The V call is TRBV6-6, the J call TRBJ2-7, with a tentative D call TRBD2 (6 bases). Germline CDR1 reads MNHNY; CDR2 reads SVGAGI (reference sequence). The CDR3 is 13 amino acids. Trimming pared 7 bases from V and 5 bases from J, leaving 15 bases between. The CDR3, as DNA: TGTGCCAGCAACCACGGCGGGGCGGACGAGCAGTACTTC. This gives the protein CASNHGGADEQYF.

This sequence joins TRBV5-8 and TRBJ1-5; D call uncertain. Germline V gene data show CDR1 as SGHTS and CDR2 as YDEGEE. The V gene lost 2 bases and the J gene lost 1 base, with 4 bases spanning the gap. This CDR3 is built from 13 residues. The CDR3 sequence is CASSFSSNQPQHF. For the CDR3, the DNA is TGTGCCAGCAGCTTTAGCAGCAATCAGCCCCAGCATTTT.

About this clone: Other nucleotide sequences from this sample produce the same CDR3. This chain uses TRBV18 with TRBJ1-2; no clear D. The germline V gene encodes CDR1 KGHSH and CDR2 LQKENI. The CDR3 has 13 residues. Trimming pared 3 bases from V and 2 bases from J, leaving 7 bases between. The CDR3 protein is CASSPDTNYGYTF. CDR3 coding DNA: TGTGCCAGCTCACCTGACACCAACTATGGCTACACCTTC.

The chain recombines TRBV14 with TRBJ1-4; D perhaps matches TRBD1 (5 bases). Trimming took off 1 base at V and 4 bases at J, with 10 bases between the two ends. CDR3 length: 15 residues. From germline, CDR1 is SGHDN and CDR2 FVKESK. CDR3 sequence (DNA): TGTGCCAGCAGCCAAGTCAGGGATTTTAATGAAAAACTGTTTTTT. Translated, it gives CASSQVRDFNEKLFF.

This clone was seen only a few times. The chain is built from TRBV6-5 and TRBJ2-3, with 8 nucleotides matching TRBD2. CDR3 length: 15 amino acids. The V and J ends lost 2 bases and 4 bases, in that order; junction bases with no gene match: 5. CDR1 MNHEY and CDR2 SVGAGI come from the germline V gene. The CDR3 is CASSYNGRVADTQYF. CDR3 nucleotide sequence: TGTGCCAGCAGTTACAACGGGAGGGTCGCAGATACGCAGTATTTT.

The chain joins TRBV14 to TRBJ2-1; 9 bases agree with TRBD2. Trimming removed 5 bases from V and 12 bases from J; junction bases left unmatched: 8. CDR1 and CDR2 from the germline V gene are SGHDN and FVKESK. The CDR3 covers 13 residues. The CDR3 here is CASSFNSGGAQFF. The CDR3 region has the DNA TGTGCCAGCAGCTTTAATAGCGGGGGCGCGCAGTTCTTC.